These 28 T cell receptor beta chains came from one sample sequenced in a study of CD8+ T cells in alopecia areata. cDNA prepared by RNA extraction and subsequent reverse transcription served as the template for sequencing. The method was immunoSEQ multiplex PCR; TCRdb's version includes in-frame clones alone and lacks a portion of them. The repertoire holds hundreds of thousands of clones, with over 60% as singletons. Treatment here: oral pan-JAK inhibitor, 5-10 mg twice daily. Material: CD4+ T cells sorted from blood, obtained at approximately week 42, from a patient treated with tofacitinib. Receptors were obtained from a human donor with alopecia areata.

V and J are TRBV29-1 and TRBJ1-1, with D possibly matching TRBD1 (6 bases). CDR3 length: 13 residues. The V gene's germline CDR1 is SQVTM and CDR2 ANQGSEA. Trimming took off 7 bases at V and 2 bases at J, with 14 bases between the two ends. CDR3 DNA: TGCAGCGCGGGGGGACACCTTAACACTGAAGCTTTCTTT. Protein: CSAGGHLNTEAFF. The full variable domain, its missing parts supplied by reference TRBV29-1 and TRBJ1-1, is SAVISQKPSRDICQRGTSLTIQCQVDSQVTMMFWYRQQPGQSLTLIATANQGSEATYESGFVIDKFPISRPNLTFSTLTVSNMSPEDSSIYLCSAGGHLNTEAFFGQGTRLTVV.

This chain joins TRBV10-3 and TRBJ2-6, with D possibly being TRBD1 or TRBD2 (5 bases each). The CDR3 spans 15 residues. V shed 2 bases and J shed 0 bases, with 5 bases lying between them. From germline, CDR1 is ENHRY and CDR2 SYGVKD. The DNA of the CDR3 is TGTGCCATCAGTGAGGGGGGCTCTGGGGCCAACGTCCTGACTTTC. Translated, it gives CAISEGGSGANVLTF.

The chain couples TRBV15 to TRBJ1-1, with D hard to call. The CDR3 is made up of 14 amino acids. Germline V gene data show CDR1 as LNHNV and CDR2 as YYDKDF (reference sequence). Trimming removed 0 bases at V and 3 bases at J, with 8 bases between. CDR3 in DNA: TGTGCCACCAGCAGAGACAGGTCCCACACTGAAGCTTTCTTT. It is translated as CATSRDRSHTEAFF.

This chain uses TRBV4-3 with TRBJ1-2; 9 nucleotides match TRBD1. Germline-derived CDR1 and CDR2 are LGHNA and YSLEER. This CDR3 is built from 15 residues. V lost 7 bases, J lost 8 bases, and 14 bases stayed unmatched. CDR3 sequence: CASTPGGQGLGGYTF. CDR3 nucleotides: TGCGCCAGCACTCCCGGGGGACAGGGTTTAGGAGGCTACACCTTC.

The V call is TRBV15, the J call TRBJ2-2; a weak D match, TRBD2 (5 bases). Germline V gene sequence: CDR1 LNHNV, CDR2 YYDKDF (reference sequence). This CDR3 has 16 residues. Trimming removed 1 base from V and 0 bases from J, with 9 bases in between. The CDR3 here is CATSRAGFANTGELFF. The CDR3 DNA follows: TGTGCCACCAGCAGAGCGGGATTCGCGAACACCGGGGAGCTGTTTTTT.

V gene TRBV7-2 combines with J gene TRBJ2-7; 9 bases line up with TRBD2. Trimming took 5 bases from V and 6 from J; bases not matched to a gene: 11. CDR1 is SGHTA and CDR2 is FQGNSA in the germline V gene. The CDR3 is made up of 15 amino acids. The CDR3 region has the DNA TGTGCCAGCAGCCCGAGGGGCGGGGGGGCAGTCGAGCAGTACTTC. Translating gives CASSPRGGGAVEQYF.

V and J are TRBV29-1 and TRBJ1-1; weak D call: TRBD1 (5 bases). Germline V CDR1 and CDR2: SQVTM, ANQGSEA. With 0 bases removed from V and 10 bases from J, the gap between germline ends came to 15 bases. This CDR3 has 13 residues. CDR3 sequence (DNA): TGCAGCGTTGAAGAATGGGGCGGGGAAGGAGCTTTCTTT. The encoded protein is CSVEEWGGEGAFF.

The chain recombines TRBV9 with TRBJ2-2; 11 positions match TRBD1. The ends lost 4 bases at V and 1 base at J; junction bases unmatched: 3. This CDR3 is 16 amino acids long. CDR1 is SGDLS and CDR2 is YYNGEE in the germline V gene. The CDR3 bases are TGTGCCAGCAGCACAGGGACAGGGGGGAACACCGGGGAGCTGTTTTTT. Its protein product is CASSTGTGGNTGELFF.

The rearrangement joins TRBV20-1 to TRBJ1-2, with TRBD1 matching 9 bases. The trim removed 8 bases at V and 10 bases at J, leaving 8 bases unmatched. The CDR3 sequence is 11 residues long. The germline CDR1 and CDR2 sequences are DFQATT and SNEGSKA (reference sequence). The CDR3 sequence is CSPRDREVYTF. The DNA of the CDR3 is TGCAGTCCCCGGGACAGGGAAGTCTACACCTTC.

This chain links TRBV4-3 with TRBJ1-1; D unresolved. Germline V gene data show CDR1 as LGHNA and CDR2 as YSLEER. Trimming pared 3 bases from V and 1 base from J, leaving 6 bases between. The CDR3 length is 13 residues. This CDR3 reads CASSQDWNTEAFF. The CDR3 DNA is TGCGCCAGCAGCCAGGACTGGAACACTGAAGCTTTCTTT.

The CDR3 loop is CSVPGQGVSEAFF. DNA of the CDR3: TGCAGCGTTCCGGGACAGGGGGTTTCTGAAGCTTTCTTT. The chain uses TRBV29-1 and TRBJ1-1; TRBD1 matches 11 bases. The CDR3 runs to 13 residues. Germline trimming cut 5 bases from V and 6 bases from J; bases unmatched to any gene: 5. Germline V gene sequence: CDR1 SQVTM, CDR2 ANQGSEA.

This clone was counted a few times. J is TRBJ1-1 and V is TRBV30; D remains ambiguous. With 4 bases removed from V and 4 bases from J, the gap between germline ends came to 10 bases. CDR3 length: 12 amino acids. Looked up from germline, CDR1 is GTSNPN and CDR2 is SVGIG (reference sequence). CDR3 nucleotides: TGTGCCTGGACCCGCTGGGGCACTGAAGCTTTCTTT. This translates into CAWTRWGTEAFF.

The chain combines TRBV12-5 with TRBJ1-1; TRBD1 is a possible D gene (6 bases). V was trimmed by 1 base and J by 2 bases, leaving 8 bases between them. Per germline, CDR1 LGHNT and CDR2 FRNRAP. This CDR3 has 14 amino acids. CDR3: CASGLAGVNTEAFF. CDR3 DNA: TGTGCTAGTGGTTTGGCAGGGGTCAACACTGAAGCTTTCTTT.

This clone was seen a handful of times. The chain joins TRBV27 to TRBJ1-2, with D unresolved. Per the germline V gene, CDR1 is MNHEY and CDR2 is SMNVEV (reference sequence). The CDR3 contains 14 residues. V was cut by 2 bases and J by 2 bases, with 9 bases left in between. The CDR3, as DNA: TGTGCCAGCAGTTTAAGTACTGGAAACTATGGCTACACCTTC. Protein product: CASSLSTGNYGYTF.

The genes are TRBV30 and TRBJ1-2; TRBD1 might be the D (6 bases). The germline V and J ends were trimmed by 2 bases and 1 base, with 8 bases remaining between them. The germline V gene encodes CDR1 GTSNPN and CDR2 SVGIG (reference sequence). The CDR3 is made up of 13 amino acids. CDR3 nucleotide sequence: TGTGCCTGGAGTTCGGGACATAACTATGGCTACACCTTC. Its translation is CAWSSGHNYGYTF.

This clone was counted between two and nine times. V is TRBV2 and J is TRBJ1-6, with TRBD1 as a possible D gene (5 bases). Germline CDR1 SNHLY, CDR2 FYNNEI. There are 15 residues in the CDR3. Trimming took 2 bases from V and 6 from J, leaving 11 bases between them. The CDR3 reads CASSEFVTANSPLHF. DNA of the CDR3: TGTGCCAGCAGTGAATTCGTGACAGCTAATTCACCCCTCCACTTT.

This clone was recorded only once. Relative to the germline gene, one junction end is altered; a read error may explain this. The chain employs TRBV6-1 and TRBJ1-4, with no clear D. Germline V lookup: CDR1 MNHNS, CDR2 SASEGT. This CDR3 is built from 15 residues. CDR3 sequence (DNA): TGTGCCATCAGTGCCTCCCACACCAGTGGTGAAAAACTGTTTTTT. This codes for CAISASHTSGEKLFF.

The chain combines TRBV10-3 with TRBJ2-3; no reliable D call. Germline loops: CDR1 ENHRY, CDR2 SYGVKD. V was trimmed by 6 bases and J by 0 bases, leaving 10 bases between them. This CDR3 is built from 14 residues. The chain's CDR3 is CAISPKDSTDTQYF. CDR3 in DNA: TGTGCCATCAGCCCTAAGGACAGCACAGATACGCAGTATTTT.

This chain uses TRBV29-1 with TRBJ1-4; D may be TRBD1 (5 bases). Between the trimmed V and J ends, which lost 6 bases and 8 bases, there was a span of 16 bases. Germline V gives CDR1 SQVTM, CDR2 ANQGSEA. The CDR3 loop spans 13 amino acids. This chain's CDR3 is CSVARTYEEKLFF. DNA for the CDR3: TGCAGCGTGGCTAGGACATACGAAGAAAAACTGTTTTTT.

The chain couples TRBV5-1 to TRBJ2-2; D is unresolved. The CDR3 sequence is 15 residues long. CDR1 and CDR2 (germline): SGHRS, YFSETQ. Deletions cut 4 bases from V and 3 bases from J, with 13 bases between. The CDR3 protein is CASSVGSRDTGELFF. In DNA form, the CDR3 reads TGCGCCAGCAGCGTCGGTAGTCGGGACACCGGGGAGCTGTTTTTT.

V and J are TRBV29-1 and TRBJ2-7; no firm D call. The CDR3 has 12 amino acids. Trimming cost V 5 bases and J 2 bases, with 10 bases left between them. Germline V lookup: CDR1 SQVTM, CDR2 ANQGSEA. The CDR3 DNA follows: TGCAGCGTTTGGACGGCGGCCTACGAGCAGTACTTC. This codes for CSVWTAAYEQYF.

In DNA, the CDR3 is TGTGCCAGCAGTACCGGGACAGGGGGCTTTAGGCAGTACTTC. It yields the protein CASSTGTGGFRQYF. The chain recombines TRBV6-5 with TRBJ2-7; 12 bases are a match to TRBD1. Germline assignment: CDR1 MNHEY and CDR2 SVGAGI. With 5 bases clipped from V and 9 bases from J, the junction kept 8 bases outside the gene matches. This CDR3 is 14 amino acids long.

This chain connects TRBV2 to TRBJ2-3; possibly TRBD1 for D (6 bases). The V end lost 7 bases, the J end lost 3 bases, and 14 bases lay between the germline ends. Germline CDR1 and CDR2: SNHLY and FYNNEI. The CDR3 contains 14 residues. The CDR3 spells CASIGHQGTDTQYF. The CDR3, as DNA: TGTGCCAGCATAGGACATCAGGGGACAGATACGCAGTATTTT.

The chain employs TRBV7-8 and TRBJ2-7; 7 bases match TRBD1. This CDR3 is 16 amino acids long. Losses at the gene ends were 4 bases for V and 0 bases for J; bases not matched to a gene: 9. Germline CDR1 SGHVS, CDR2 FQNEAQ. The CDR3 spells CASSSNPGQSSYEQYF. The CDR3, as DNA: TGTGCCAGCAGCTCCAACCCGGGACAGAGCTCCTACGAGCAGTACTTC.

This chain uses TRBV2 with TRBJ2-1; D ambiguous. Between the trimmed V and J ends, which lost 5 bases and 8 bases, there was a span of 7 bases. Germline V gene lookup returns CDR1 SNHLY and CDR2 FYNNEI. CDR3 length equals 11 residues. This chain's CDR3 is CASSPDDEQFF. CDR3 DNA sequence: TGTGCCAGCAGTCCTGATGATGAGCAGTTCTTC.

The chain links TRBV4-1 to TRBJ2-3; 11 nucleotides align to TRBD2. This CDR3 is built from 17 residues. The germline V gene encodes CDR1 MGHRA and CDR2 YSYEKL. Germline trimming cut 0 bases from V and 5 bases from J; bases unmatched to any gene: 7. The DNA for the CDR3 is TGCGCCAGCAGCCAAGATATTAGCGGGGGGGCCGGAGATACGCAGTATTTT. Translated, it gives CASSQDISGGAGDTQYF.

The chain employs TRBV29-1 and TRBJ2-3; 8 nucleotides line up with TRBD2. The V gene's germline CDR1 is SQVTM and CDR2 ANQGSEA. Germline trimming cut 6 bases from V and 0 bases from J; bases unmatched to any gene: 5. CDR3 length equals 14 residues. CDR3 nucleotide sequence: TGCAGCGTAGGACTAGCCACGAGCACAGATACGCAGTATTTT. Its protein is CSVGLATSTDTQYF.

Comments on this clone: The sample contains more than one DNA sequence encoding this CDR3. The rearrangement joins TRBV7-3 to TRBJ2-3, with D hard to call. Between the trimmed V and J ends, which lost 1 base and 5 bases, there was a span of 7 bases. This CDR3 is built from 13 residues. Germline CDR1 SGHTA, CDR2 FQGTGA. CDR3 in DNA: TGTGCCAGCAGCTTAAGGGAAGGAGATACGCAGTATTTT. Protein sequence: CASSLREGDTQYF. Filled out from reference TRBV7-3 and TRBJ2-3, the complete variable domain reads GAGVSQTPSNKVTEKGKYVELRCDPISGHTALYWYRQSLGQGPEFLIYFQGTGAADDSGLPNDRFFAVRPEGSVSTLKIQRTERGDSAVYLCASSLREGDTQYFGPGTRLTVL.